This TCR beta chain is drawn from a study of radiotherapy plus CTLA-4 blockade in lung cancer. In the study overall: Objective responses occurred in 18% of patients; about 32% had disease control. General observations from the study: TCR clones from tumors expanded in blood after radiotherapy plus ipilimumab. It was early blood T cell clone dynamics, with interferon-beta, that reportedly best predicted response.

Using immunoSEQ multiplex PCR, the repertoire was profiled, and TCRdb retains in-frame clones only, with some absent. The top ten clones hold approximately 15% of a sample with about 67,000 clones, 65% to 85% of them seen once. Points on this clone: The target antigen is unknown.

The V gene end was trimmed by 1 base and the J gene end by 4 bases; junction bases not matched to a gene: 2. Germline CDR1 is MNHEY and CDR2 is SVGAGI. There are 14 residues in the CDR3. The chain couples TRBV6-5 to TRBJ1-2, with 8 bases aligning to TRBD1. The TCR sequence derives from a human donor with non-small cell lung cancer whose response to radiotherapy plus ipilimumab could not be evaluated. Some clones in this sample may be carry-over from other donors' samples. The source was peripheral blood, collected from a patient treated with radiotherapy plus ipilimumab. The CDR3 nucleotides read TGTGCCAGCAGTTACTTGGACAGGGTCTATGGCTACACCTTC. Amino acid sequence: CASSYLDRVYGYTF.